This T cell receptor (beta chain) is drawn from a study of CD8 T cells in ankylosing spondylitis (dated 2017 in TCRdb). Background for the entire study: The study set out to find disease-linked TCR variants by profiling T cell receptor beta repertoires in ankylosing spondylitis patients and healthy donors. The full study cohort was made up of 25 ankylosing spondylitis patients and roughly 100 healthy donors. Peripheral blood was sampled, and synovial fluid was additionally collected from ankylosing spondylitis patients.

The sample was run on an Illumina HiSeq 2500. TCR beta libraries were prepared by quantitative 5'-RACE with molecular barcodes. In the source study's methods: A new computational method, built on a probabilistic model of VDJ rearrangement, was used to identify disease-linked TCR variants. TCRdb redid the processing of the public reads, applying fastp at Q25 and MiXCR, and retained in-frame beta chains. Here each entry gathers all rows of one CDR3 protein and keeps the most common genes and DNA. The V and J calls, along with clone size, are taken from TCRdb and not from the paper's own processing. The sample data list more than 300,000 distinct CDR3 sequences, and around 8% of these were observed just once. The top ten constitute more than 12% of the sample. Summary of the overall study and its limitations: A CD8+ phenotype was shown by the disease-linked clones, which were found at relatively low frequencies in peripheral blood. The disease-linked clones were reported to be significantly enriched in matched synovial fluid samples from ankylosing spondylitis patients. Blood from ankylosing spondylitis patients appeared to be characterized by a TCR beta motif composed of under ten highly homologous amino acid variants. Some motif variants were previously reported in synovial fluid and blood of reactive arthritis patients, suggesting common disease-initiation mechanisms.

CDR1 and CDR2, per the germline V gene, are MDHEN and SYDVKM. Trimming accounts for 4 bases at V and 2 bases at J, while the number of junction bases matched to no gene is 8. Including the terminal cysteine and phenylalanine, the CDR3 comprises 16 residues. Left in the record is the CDR3 DNA by itself, 48 bases read in frame from the first base. This clonotype was picked up many times. Its antigen remains undetermined. No base quality information exists; no much larger clone differs at one position. This sequence uses TRBV28 and TRBJ2-5; 9 central nucleotides agree with TRBD2. Sequencing input: blood, either unsorted or a sorted T cell fraction (not recorded which). The clonotype comes from a male donor with ankylosing spondylitis. The DNA sequence is given as TGTGCCAGCAGTTCGTTAGCGGGAGCAGCTCAAGAGACCCAGTACTTC. Its protein product is CASSSLAGAAQETQYF.